This TCR beta chain was sequenced during a study of CD8+ T cells in alopecia areata. Study-level results: Patients displayed less clarity in TCR sharing than mice, a finding possibly related to HLA. In scalp samples, resident alphabeta T cells of normal skin are also sequenced.

CDR1 and CDR2 (germline): SQVTM, ANQGSEA. This CDR3 is 12 amino acids long. The V and J ends lost 3 bases and 6 bases respectively, with 8 bases between them. Concerning this clone: What it binds is not known.

Investigators isolated RNA and reverse transcribed it into cDNA to act as the sequencing template. Only in-frame clones appear in the TCRdb table, and some are missing; sequencing was by immunoSEQ multiplex PCR. The sample has about 190,000 clones, roughly 60% seen once. Treatment meaning: oral pan-JAK inhibitor, 5-10 mg twice daily. The receptor's source is a human donor with alopecia areata. The chain recombines TRBV29-1 with TRBJ2-2; the D is unclear. The starting material was CD4+ T cells sorted from blood, obtained at week 24, from a patient treated with tofacitinib. The CDR3 region is CSVDSAPGELFF. CDR3 in DNA: TGCAGCGTTGATTCCGCGCCCGGGGAGCTGTTTTTT.